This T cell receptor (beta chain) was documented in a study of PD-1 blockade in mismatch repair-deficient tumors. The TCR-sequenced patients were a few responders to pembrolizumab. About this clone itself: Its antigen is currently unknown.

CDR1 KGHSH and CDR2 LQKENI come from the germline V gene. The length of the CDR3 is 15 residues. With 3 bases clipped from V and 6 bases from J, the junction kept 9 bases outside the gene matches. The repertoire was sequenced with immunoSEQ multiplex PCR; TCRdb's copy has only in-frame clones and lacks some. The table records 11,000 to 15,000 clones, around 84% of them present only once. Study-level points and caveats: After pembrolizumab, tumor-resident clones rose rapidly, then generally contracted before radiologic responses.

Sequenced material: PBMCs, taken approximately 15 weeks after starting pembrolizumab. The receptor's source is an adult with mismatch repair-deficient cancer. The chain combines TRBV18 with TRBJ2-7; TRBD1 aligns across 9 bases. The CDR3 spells CASSPGGQGLGEQYF. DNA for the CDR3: TGTGCCAGCTCACCGGGGGGACAGGGACTTGGCGAGCAGTACTTC.